This T cell receptor (beta chain) originates from a study of tumor and adjacent non-tumor tissue in lung cancer (dated 2018 in TCRdb). Background for the entire study: By cancer type, the cohort comprised 11 to 12 adenocarcinoma patients, 2 squamous cell carcinoma patients and 1 small cell lung cancer patient. The 15 enrolled patients, of whom 10 were men and 5 were women, were aged about 30 to 80 years and were diagnosed with TNM stage I to III disease. In total, sequencing yielded under 150 million productive TCRbeta reads, which works out to an average of approximately 4 million reads per sample. The study compared bulk TCRbeta repertoires from lung tumor tissue and matched distant non-tumor lung tissue of about 14 lung cancer patients. Fewer than 35 paired specimens, one tumor and one normal lung sample per patient, were profiled by TCRbeta CDR3 sequencing. Overall study results and their limits: Only roughly 14 patients were included in the cohort, and the need for larger samples and more detailed clinical data was noted by the authors. Significantly higher TCR diversity was found in younger patients, and higher tumor TCR diversity was associated with shorter overall and disease-free survival. TCR diversity (inverse Simpson) was significantly higher in tumor than in normal lung tissue (about 400 vs 150, P = 0.0075, Mann-Whitney U test). Peripheral blood was not sequenced, so blood TCRbeta repertoires in these lung cancer patients were not examined. The top 100 clones made up a significantly larger cumulative share of the repertoire in normal lung than in tumor tissue. Neither the sequencing platform nor unique molecular identifiers are named or mentioned anywhere in the methods.

RNA was extracted from bulk unsorted tissue and checked for quality with a NanoDrop ND-1000 and an Agilent 2100. Newly diagnosed lung cancer patients without prior chemotherapy who had been admitted for thoracic surgery in China between August and November 2014 were enrolled as donors. Patients with previous radiotherapy or chemotherapy, or with another concurrent cancer, were excluded from the study. Pieces of surgical tissue measuring roughly 1-2.2 cm3 were kept in RNAlater solution and held at -80 degrees C until needed. The protocol used for the library was multiplex PCR. Sequencer: Illumina HiSeq 2500. TCRbeta libraries were built by three rounds of nested PCR using primers (Table S4), following protocols modified from ARM-PCR. PCR products of 200-500 bp were gel-excised and purified with the QIAquick gel extraction kit before sequencing. In the authors' own workflow: Reads were cleaned with Trimmomatic, merged with FLASH into complete CDR3 sequences, and assigned to V(D)J germline segments with MiTCR. Clonal diversity was computed as the inverse Simpson's index with VDJtools. In-frame sequences lacking a premature stop codon were counted as productive reads. TCRdb applied fastp at Q25 and MiXCR to the public reads, then kept only in-frame beta chains. CDR3 protein duplicates are merged, each entry listing the most common genes and DNA. TCRdb, rather than the study authors, made the V and J calls. Recorded for this sample are about 200,000 distinct CDR3 sequences; about two thirds of them occurred a single time. The leading ten clones occupy less than 25% of the sample.

The CDR3 goes from the cysteine to the phenylalanine over 13 residues. The DNA shown is the 39-base CDR3, in frame from base 1. Trimming costs V 7 bases and J 6 bases, and their ends lie 15 bases apart. CDR1 and CDR2 were assigned from the germline V gene as SGHAT and FQNNGV. A remark on this clonotype: Its antigen is not yet known. The record has no base qualities; no much larger clone is one base away.

The sample was lung tumor tissue. This receptor was obtained from a man aged 60 to 69 with non-small cell lung cancer. This sequence uses TRBV11-2 and TRBJ1-1; TRBD1 might be the D gene, on 5 matching bases. The sequenced DNA is TGTGCCAGCAACCGGGGCCTCAACGCTGAAGCTTTCTTT. Translated, this is CASNRGLNAEAFF.